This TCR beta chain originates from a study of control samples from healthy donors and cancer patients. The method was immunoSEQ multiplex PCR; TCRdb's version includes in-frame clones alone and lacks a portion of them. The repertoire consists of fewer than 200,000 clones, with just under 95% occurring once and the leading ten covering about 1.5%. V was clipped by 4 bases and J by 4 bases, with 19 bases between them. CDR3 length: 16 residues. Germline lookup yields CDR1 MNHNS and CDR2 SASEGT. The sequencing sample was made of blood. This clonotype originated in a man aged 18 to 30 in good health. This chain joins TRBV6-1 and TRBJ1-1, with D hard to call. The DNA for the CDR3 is TGTGCCAGCAGTGGCAAGAGATGGGGATTGCGCACTGAAGCTTTCTTT. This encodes CASSGKRWGLRTEAFF.